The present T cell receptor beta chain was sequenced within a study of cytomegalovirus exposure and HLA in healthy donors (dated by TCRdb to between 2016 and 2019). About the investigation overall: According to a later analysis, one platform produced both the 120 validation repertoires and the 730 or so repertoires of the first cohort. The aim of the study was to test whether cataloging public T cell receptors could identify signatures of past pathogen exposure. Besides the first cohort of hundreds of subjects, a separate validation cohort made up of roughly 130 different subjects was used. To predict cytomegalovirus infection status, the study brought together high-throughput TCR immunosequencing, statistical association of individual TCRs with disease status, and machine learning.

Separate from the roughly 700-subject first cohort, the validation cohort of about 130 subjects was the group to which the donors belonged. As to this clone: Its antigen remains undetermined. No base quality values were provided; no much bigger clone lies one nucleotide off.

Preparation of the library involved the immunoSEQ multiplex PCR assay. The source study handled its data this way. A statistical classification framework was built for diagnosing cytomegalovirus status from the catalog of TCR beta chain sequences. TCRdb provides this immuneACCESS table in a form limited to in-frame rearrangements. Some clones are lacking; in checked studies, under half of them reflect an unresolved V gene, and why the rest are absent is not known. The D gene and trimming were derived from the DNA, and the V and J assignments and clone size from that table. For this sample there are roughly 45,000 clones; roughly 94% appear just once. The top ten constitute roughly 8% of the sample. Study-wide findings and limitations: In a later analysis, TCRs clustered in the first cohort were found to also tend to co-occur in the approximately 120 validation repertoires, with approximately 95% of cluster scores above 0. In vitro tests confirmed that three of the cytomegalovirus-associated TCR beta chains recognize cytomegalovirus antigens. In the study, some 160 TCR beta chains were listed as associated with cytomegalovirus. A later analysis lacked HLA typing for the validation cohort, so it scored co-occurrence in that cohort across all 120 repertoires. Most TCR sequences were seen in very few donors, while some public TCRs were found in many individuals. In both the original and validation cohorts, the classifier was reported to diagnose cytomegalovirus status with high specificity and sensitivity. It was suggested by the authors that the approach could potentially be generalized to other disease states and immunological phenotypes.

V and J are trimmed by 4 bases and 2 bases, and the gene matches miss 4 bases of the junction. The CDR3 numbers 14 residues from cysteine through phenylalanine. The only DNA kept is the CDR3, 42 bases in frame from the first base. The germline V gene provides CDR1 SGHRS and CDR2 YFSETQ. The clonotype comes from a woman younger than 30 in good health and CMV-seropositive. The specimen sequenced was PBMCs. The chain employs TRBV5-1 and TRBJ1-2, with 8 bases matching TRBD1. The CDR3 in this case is CASSTRDRNYGYTF. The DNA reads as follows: TGCGCCAGCAGCACCCGGGACAGGAACTATGGCTACACCTTC. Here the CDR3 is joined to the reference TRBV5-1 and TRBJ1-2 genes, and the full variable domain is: KAGVTQTPRYLIKTRGQQVTLSCSPISGHRSVSWYQQTPGQGLQFLFEYFSETQRNKGNFPGRFSGRQFSNSRSEMNVSTLELGDSALYLCASSTRDRNYGYTFGSGTRLTVV.